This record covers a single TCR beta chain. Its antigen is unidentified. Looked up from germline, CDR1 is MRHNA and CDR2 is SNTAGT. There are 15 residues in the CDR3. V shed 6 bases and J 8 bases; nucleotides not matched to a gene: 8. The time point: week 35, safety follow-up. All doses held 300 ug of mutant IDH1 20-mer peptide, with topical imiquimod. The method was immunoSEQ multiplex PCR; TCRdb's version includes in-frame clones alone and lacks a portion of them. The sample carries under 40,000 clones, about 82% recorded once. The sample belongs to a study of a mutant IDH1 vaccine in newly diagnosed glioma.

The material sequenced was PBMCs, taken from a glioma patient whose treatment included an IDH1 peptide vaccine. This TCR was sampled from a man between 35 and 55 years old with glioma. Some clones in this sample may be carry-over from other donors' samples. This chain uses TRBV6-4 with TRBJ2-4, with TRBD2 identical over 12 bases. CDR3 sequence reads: CASSLSSGGADIQYF. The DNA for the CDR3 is TGTGCCAGCAGCCTCTCTAGCGGGGGGGCCGACATTCAGTACTTC.